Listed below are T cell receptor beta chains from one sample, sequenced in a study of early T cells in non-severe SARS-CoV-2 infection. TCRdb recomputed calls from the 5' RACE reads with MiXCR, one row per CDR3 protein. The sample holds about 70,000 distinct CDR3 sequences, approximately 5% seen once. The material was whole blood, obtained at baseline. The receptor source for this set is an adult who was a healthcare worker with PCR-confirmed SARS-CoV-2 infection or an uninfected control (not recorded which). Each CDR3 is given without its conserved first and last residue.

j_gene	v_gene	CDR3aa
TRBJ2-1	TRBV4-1	ASSQDGRFR
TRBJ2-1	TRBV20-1	SAREGSSYNEQF
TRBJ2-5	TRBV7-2	ASSPRLLTGRKETQY
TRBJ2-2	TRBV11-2	ASSRTSPTGELF
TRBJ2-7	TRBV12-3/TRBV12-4	ASIGPAGSPYEQY
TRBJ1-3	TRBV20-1	SAGTGENTIY
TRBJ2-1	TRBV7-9	ASSAYNEQF
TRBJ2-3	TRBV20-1	SARDEGQVADTQY
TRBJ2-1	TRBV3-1	ASSQTGGNEQF
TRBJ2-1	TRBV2	ASSAGPHNEQF
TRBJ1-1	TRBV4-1	ASSQDLLAGLETEAF
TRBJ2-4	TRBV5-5	ASSLGLDSLAKNIQY
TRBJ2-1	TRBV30	AWSPGDWNNEQF
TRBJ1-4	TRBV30	AWSVGGVTNEKLF
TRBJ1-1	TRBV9	ASSEGQADTEAF
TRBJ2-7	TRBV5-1	ASSLALGQTYEQY
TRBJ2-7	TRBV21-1	ASTTYEQY
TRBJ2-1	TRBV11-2	ASSRRPGAGVDNEQF
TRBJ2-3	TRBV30	AWSAGQSRTGSTDTQY
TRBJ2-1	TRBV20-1	SARKLAGANEQF
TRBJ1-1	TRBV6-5	ASSRRTGSVTEAF
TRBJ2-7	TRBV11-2	ASSAGTSGVRGYEQY
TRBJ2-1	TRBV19	ASRVSGKNIRQF
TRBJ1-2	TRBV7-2	ASSQGLTSSYT
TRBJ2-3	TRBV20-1	SATTDTQY
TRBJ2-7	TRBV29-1	SVEEDYEQY
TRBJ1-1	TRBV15	ATSRDSNGNTEAF
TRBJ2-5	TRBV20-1	SVLDGRALQETQY
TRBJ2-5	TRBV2	ASSDRRTSGSWETQY
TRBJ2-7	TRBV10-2	ASRQGLAGYEQY
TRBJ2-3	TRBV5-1	ASKGGPSTDTQY
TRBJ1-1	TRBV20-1	SASGPLGYTNTEAF
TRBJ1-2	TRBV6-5	ASSYRRRDGYT
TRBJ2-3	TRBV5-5	ASKRWDGADTQY
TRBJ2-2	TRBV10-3	AISRGRETGELF
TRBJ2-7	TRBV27	ASSYAETPDLYEQY
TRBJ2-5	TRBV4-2	ASSQDRGGVETQY
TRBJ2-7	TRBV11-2	ASSLTFYEQY
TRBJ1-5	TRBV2	ASRRDRNNQPQH
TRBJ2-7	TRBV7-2	ASSRTGNSYEQY